This T cell receptor beta chain derives from a study of cytotoxic CD8 clonotypes in ibrutinib-treated CLL. Whole-study context: Median treatment time before response sampling was 12 months, range 6 to 36.

Study conclusions and caveats: Among the clonotypes, public ones were uncommon and contracted or held stable on treatment.

The CDR3 loop spans 14 amino acids. Trimming took off 5 bases at V and 4 bases at J, with 14 bases between the two ends. Germline V lookup: CDR1 SGHTA, CDR2 FQGNSA. A remark on this clone: The target antigen is unknown.

The method was immunoSEQ multiplex PCR; TCRdb's version includes in-frame clones alone and lacks a portion of them. The sample records 130,000 or so clones, less than 90% being singletons. The receptor's source is a human donor with chronic lymphocytic leukemia. Sequencing was performed on PBMCs, taken after 24 months of ibrutinib treatment. The chain couples TRBV7-2 to TRBJ2-5; D gene uncertain. DNA for the CDR3: TGTGCCAGCAGCCGCACCCGCCAGACAGAGACCCAGTACTTC. Translating it yields CASSRTRQTETQYF.